This T cell receptor (beta chain) was obtained from a study of T cell clones after liver transplantation. Study at large: TCRbeta sequencing after a pre-transplant mixed lymphocyte reaction identified graft-donor-reactive clones, later tracked in post-transplant blood. General study results and limits: Compared with third party-reactive sequences, donor-reactive ones declined more, independent of withdrawal success.

Sequenced by immunoSEQ multiplex PCR; TCRdb stores in-frame clones only, minus some. Of some 60,000 clones in the sample, 70% to 75% were seen once. The length of the CDR3 is 12 residues. The germline V gene has CDR1 MDHEN and CDR2 SYDVKM. Trimming shortened V by 3 bases and J by 5 bases, and 5 bases separated the two germline ends. This clone was detected only once. Its target is not known. The sequence was obtained from a human donor who received a liver transplant. The chain links TRBV28 to TRBJ1-3, with unresolved D. Sample: CD4+ T cells from blood, taken before liver transplant. The CDR3 sequence is CASSFGRNTIYF. The CDR3 coding sequence is TGTGCCAGCAGTTTCGGGAGAAACACCATATATTTT.